This note documents a single T cell receptor beta chain sequence. Its antigen has not been determined. It has no much larger one-base neighbor in the sample; base qualities were not kept. This specimen belongs to a study of blood T cell repertoires in COVID-19 (dated by TCRdb to about 2020). Regarding the research as a whole: Samples covering the acute and convalescent phases of COVID-19 were provided by collaborators in the United States, Italy and Spain. The repertoires were made available in a free public database intended to serve as a resource for research on the immune response to SARS-CoV-2. Where available, HLA class I and class II types were taken from metadata supplied by the sample provider and were not determined by assay-based typing. The material from the prospective study consisted of cDNA or gDNA derived from T cells, B-cell-depleted T cells, or PBMCs. The dataset comprised deeply sampled blood TCRbeta repertoires from subjects exposed to, actively infected with, or recovered from COVID-19. The sample metadata nearly always contained a de-identified subject ID, COVID-19 status, age in years and sex. The samples were drawn from two sources: the first 160 participants of the ongoing ImmuneRACE study, and 1,254 subjects contributed by 6 global collaborators. Overall study outcomes, separate from this receptor: The amount of clinical and demographic metadata varied by source and participant and was provided uncurated.

The immunoSEQ Assay, a bias-controlled multiplex PCR, was used to amplify TCRbeta CDR3 regions from genomic DNA. For the original study's pipeline: Within the assay, amplification of reference gene primers was used to estimate how many nucleated cells each sample contained. To quantify the absolute abundance of each unique TCRbeta CDR3 rearrangement, sequence reads were collapsed and filtered. For each sample, productive Simpson clonality was calculated by taking the square root of Simpson's diversity index across productive rearrangements. TCRdb stores this immuneACCESS table with in-frame sequences only. Part of the clones is absent; in the studies checked, under half of the shortfall reflects unresolved V genes, and no reason is known for the rest. V and J calls and clone size are as listed in that table; D and trimming were resolved from the DNA. In all, the sample holds more than 85,000 clones, and more than 75% of those were seen once. Of the sample, about 2.9% is held by the ten largest clones.

The collaborating institutions used their own protocols to collect whole blood in K2EDTA tubes. For TCRbeta analysis, collaborator samples were shipped as frozen whole blood, as isolated PBMCs, or as DNA extracted from either sample type. A distance of 7 bases separates the germline ends of V and J, which lose 0 bases and 2 bases respectively. The CDR3 contains 14 residues, cysteine and phenylalanine counted. Just CDR3 DNA is preserved here, 42 bases in frame from base 1. CDR1 and CDR2 were assigned from the germline V gene (reference sequence) as PRHDT and FYEKMQ. The sequence came from a middle-aged man with active or convalescent COVID-19. Sequencing was carried out using peripheral blood. The sequence links TRBV13 to TRBJ1-1; a confident D gene designation cannot be given. The DNA is TGTGCCAGCAGCTTAGGTGAGGTCAACACTGAAGCTTTCTTT. Its translation is CASSLGEVNTEAFF.